The sequence of this TCR beta chain was determined in a study of cytomegalovirus exposure and HLA in healthy donors. Study context: The 110 or so validation repertoires used the same platform as the approximately 670 first-cohort repertoires, a later analysis reported. General observations from the study: The tendency of first-cohort TCR clusters to co-occur in the 90 to 150 validation repertoires was the finding of a later analysis.

As for this clone: Its antigen is still unknown.

Germline lookup yields CDR1 LGHNA and CDR2 YNFKEQ. V gave up 2 bases and J gave up 3 bases; unmatched junction bases: 4. The length of the CDR3 is 16 residues. Profiled with immunoSEQ multiplex PCR; TCRdb holds only in-frame clones, not every one. The sample yields roughly 220,000 clones, 75% to 95% seen once. The gene calls are TRBV4-2 and TRBJ2-2; 9 positions agree with TRBD2. Sequenced material: PBMCs. The TCR sequence derives from a young woman in good health and CMV-seronegative. The CDR3 DNA reads as TGTGCCAGCAGCCAATGGCGGGAGGGCGACACCGGGGAGCTGTTTTTT. It is translated as CASSQWREGDTGELFF.